This paragraph reports one T cell receptor (beta chain). The antigen remains undetermined. This specimen belongs to a study of cytomegalovirus exposure and HLA in healthy donors. Study information: Earlier results showed approximately 110 million unique TCR beta sequences derived from approximately 170 million T cells.

Researchers ran the PCR with 60 Vbeta and 13 Jbeta primers. Measured with immunoSEQ multiplex PCR; TCRdb has only the in-frame clones, and not every one. The data show approximately 93,000 clones, over 55% seen once. Germline V CDR1 and CDR2: SNHLY, FYNNEI. CDR3 length: 13 amino acids. V dropped 7 bases and J dropped 0 bases, with 9 bases sitting between them. Healthy people donating bone marrow made up the donors. Study conclusions and caveats: Approximately 160 TCR beta chains were listed as cytomegalovirus-associated.

This receptor was obtained from a boy younger than 18 in good health and CMV-seropositive. The rearrangement joins TRBV2 to TRBJ1-1; D may be TRBD1 (5 bases). Sequencing was carried out using PBMCs. The CDR3 coding sequence is TGTGCCAGCACAGGGTGGGTGAACACTGAAGCTTTCTTT. This sequence encodes CASTGWVNTEAFF.